The next 9 T cell receptor beta chains were all read from a single sample in a study of beta chain features in type 1 diabetes. Study-wide results and caveats: Moderately but significantly shorter TCRB CDR3s were found in Type 1 diabetes patients in all four CD4+ subsets.

Of the isolated RNA, all was reverse transcribed, and so the sequenced material was expressed TCRB transcripts. The protocol was immunoSEQ multiplex PCR, while the TCRdb copy is restricted to in-frame clones and leaves out a portion. The profile shows some 640,000 clones, 11% to 15% of them singletons. Their antigens remain unidentified. The sample taken for sequencing was naive CD4+ T cells from blood. These receptors were collected from a man in his late teens or twenties with type 1 diabetes.

As DNA, the CDR3 is TGTGCCAGTCAAATTCACAGGGAAATGAACTATGGCTACACCTTC. Amino acids: CASQIHREMNYGYTF. This rearrangement joins TRBV7-3 to TRBJ1-2, with TRBD1 as a possible D gene (6 bases). CDR1 and CDR2 from the germline V gene are SGHTA and FQGTGA. There are 15 residues in the CDR3. With 9 bases removed from V and 2 bases from J, the gap between germline ends came to 19 bases.

This clone was recorded a few times. The V gene is TRBV4-2, the J gene TRBJ1-5; no clear D. Germline CDR1 and CDR2: LGHNA and YNFKEQ. This CDR3 contains 13 residues. The V end lost 0 bases, the J end lost 7 bases, and 7 bases lay between the germline ends. CDR3 nucleotides: TGTGCCAGCAGCCAAGATCGGCGCCAGCCCCAGCATTTT. The encoded protein is CASSQDRRQPQHF.

The rearrangement joins TRBV5-1 to TRBJ2-1; tentative D call: TRBD1 (5 bases). Germline V lookup: CDR1 SGHRS, CDR2 YFSETQ. V lost 0 bases to trimming and J lost 0 bases, with 7 bases between them. The CDR3 runs 15 residues. The CDR3 loop is CASSLVQGSYNEQFF. DNA for the CDR3: TGCGCCAGCAGCTTGGTTCAGGGCTCCTACAATGAGCAGTTCTTC.

The chain has TRBV15 and TRBJ2-7; 14 bases agree with TRBD2. Trimming removed 0 bases from V and 2 bases from J; junction bases left unmatched: 3. CDR1 and CDR2 (germline): LNHNV, YYDKDF (reference sequence). The CDR3 is made up of 17 amino acids. The CDR3 DNA reads as TGTGCCACCAGCAGAGATCGGGGACTAGCGGGGGCCTACGAGCAGTACTTC. Protein sequence: CATSRDRGLAGAYEQYF.

This clone was counted a few times. The chain joins TRBV30 to TRBJ1-2, with D perhaps matching TRBD1 (5 bases). V was trimmed by 5 bases and J by 2 bases, leaving 18 bases between them. The CDR3 sequence is 15 residues long. The V gene's germline CDR1 is GTSNPN and CDR2 SVGIG (reference sequence). The CDR3 here is CAWSRGGAPNYGYTF. DNA for the CDR3: TGTGCCTGGTCCCGGGGGGGAGCACCGAACTATGGCTACACCTTC.

This clone was detected a few times. The chain joins TRBV4-2 to TRBJ2-7; 9 bases agree with TRBD2. V dropped 0 bases and J dropped 7; count of bases not matched to a gene: 10. Germline V gene lookup returns CDR1 LGHNA and CDR2 YNFKEQ. The CDR3 length is 16 residues. The CDR3 sequence: CASSQDLSGRPEEQYF. The CDR3 DNA follows: TGTGCCAGCAGCCAAGATTTAAGCGGGAGGCCCGAGGAGCAGTACTTC.

As for this clone: Distinct nucleotide sequences in the sample also encode this CDR3. J is TRBJ2-4 and V is TRBV6-5, with D possibly TRBD1 on 6 matching bases. V gave up 11 bases and J gave up 1 base, with 12 bases separating them. The CDR3 length is 13 residues. Germline CDR1 is MNHEY and CDR2 is SVGAGI. The CDR3 DNA is TGTGCCTCCTCTAGGGGGGCCAAAAACATTCAGTACTTC. Translation gives CASSRGAKNIQYF.

This clone has more than one count but fewer than ten. CDR3 residues: CASSSRTLSRRNYGYTF. In DNA, the CDR3 is TGTGCCAGCAGCTCTCGGACATTATCTAGGAGAAACTATGGCTACACCTTC. This chain connects TRBV7-3 to TRBJ1-2; D perhaps matches TRBD1 (5 bases). The CDR3 spans 17 residues. CDR1 and CDR2 from the germline V gene are SGHTA and FQGTGA. V was trimmed by 4 bases and J by 2 bases, leaving 20 bases between them.

This clone was detected only a few times. The rearrangement joins TRBV4-1 to TRBJ2-3; possibly TRBD1 for D (6 bases). Trimming stripped 3 bases from V and 7 bases from J, with 14 bases between. The CDR3 sequence is 14 residues long. Germline V CDR1 and CDR2: MGHRA, YSYEKL. The CDR3 DNA is TGCGCCAGCAGCCAGGCCGGACAGTGGCATACGCAGTATTTT. Translating gives CASSQAGQWHTQYF.